Here is one TCR beta chain with its context. The antigen remains unidentified. TCRdb keeps only in-frame clones here, not all; method: immunoSEQ multiplex PCR. The data contain approximately 67,000 clones, roughly 92% of them singletons. This sample was taken from a study of Tregs in tolerant kidney transplant recipients. Study background: The nonmyeloablative bone marrow transplants came from related graft donors, with transient mixed chimerism.

Thawed PBMCs were FACS-sorted into unstimulated CD4+CD25+CD127- regulatory T cells, CD4+CD25- non-regulatory cells, CD4 and CD8 cells. V lost 0 bases to trimming and J lost 2 bases; unmatched junction nucleotides: 13. This CDR3 region has 19 residues. CDR1 LGHNA and CDR2 YSLEER come from the germline V gene. Study outcomes and limitations: Tolerant patients' donor-specific Tregs expanded beyond overall Tregs, suggesting antigen-driven growth. Biological reproducibility was not directly addressed in this study.

The genes are TRBV4-3 and TRBJ2-3, with 8 bases aligning to TRBD2. This TCR came from a human donor who received a combined kidney and bone marrow transplant. Sequencing used CD8+ T cells from blood, obtained before the transplant. The CDR3 bases are TGCGCCAGCAGCCAAGATTGGCGAGCGGGGGCCGCCTACACAGATACGCAGTATTTT. Its translation: CASSQDWRAGAAYTDTQYF.